This entry features one T cell receptor beta chain sequence. Its target is unknown. Sample-barcoded 5' priming and a J-beta primer mix drove a second PCR of roughly 6 to 12 cycles. All cDNA molecules were each tagged by a template-switch adaptor with 12 random nucleotides. A single record per CDR3 protein comes from TCRdb applying MiXCR to the 5' RACE reads. The table records about 1.8 million distinct CDR3 sequences, about 50% of them present only once. CDR3 size: 15 residues. V dropped 3 bases and J dropped 1 base, with 13 bases sitting between them. The germline gives CDR1 DFQATT, CDR2 SNEGSKA (reference sequence). The data stem from a study of blood T cells in healthy people across ages. Overall study findings and caveats: The unknown donor CMV status may have confounded expanded clonotype changes.

The chain recombines TRBV20-1 with TRBJ2-1, with a possible D match to TRBD1 (6 bases). Input material: blood. This receptor was taken from a woman between 35 and 50 years old in good health. The CDR3 protein is CSARGRDNSYNEQFF. The CDR3 nucleotides are TGCAGTGCTAGGGGTCGGGACAATTCCTACAATGAGCAGTTCTTC.